This T cell receptor (beta chain) was sequenced for a study of identical twins. Study-level points and caveats: Within cord blood, abundant beta clonotypes carried fewer insertions, but memory repertoires showed no such trend. Modelling underestimated the level of out-of-frame TCR alpha sharing observed in monozygotic twins. Excess sharing by twins proved weaker in beta out-of-frame sequences.

With template switching, a universal primer site was added, and the cDNA carried unique molecular identifiers. TCRdb re-called the 5' RACE reads through MiXCR, storing one row per CDR3 protein. This table holds hundreds of thousands of distinct CDR3 sequences, approximately 13% found once. In the case of this clonotype: What it binds is unknown.

These sequences were also reported in another study, on yellow fever vaccine responses in identical twins.

This clonotype was obtained from a woman aged 18-29 years in good health. Sequenced: PBMCs.

The CDR3 here is CASFQRTLNYGYTF. The CDR3 nucleotides are TGTGCCAGCTTTCAAAGGACACTAAACTATGGCTACACCTTC. This chain connects TRBV6-2 or TRBV6-3 to TRBJ1-2; D may be TRBD1 (5 bases). The ends were cut back, 8 bases at V and 2 bases at J, with 15 bases in the middle. CDR1 MNHEY and CDR2 SVGEGT come from the germline V gene. This CDR3 is 14 amino acids long.